The 10 T cell receptor beta chains below all came from one sample that was sequenced in a study of T cell repertoires in aging, cancer and after chemotherapy. Amplification of TCR beta used genomic DNA extracted from peripheral blood. Rearranged V-D-J TRB sequences were amplified with a mixed TRB-A/B primer pool. Via MiXCR, TCRdb re-called the multiplex PCR reads, giving one row per CDR3 protein. The sample lists about 2,400 distinct CDR3 sequences; about 40% were seen once. Sequences were obtained from blood. The receptor source for this set is a human donor with a solid tumor.

The CDR3 loop reads CASSVSGEDTEAFF. The CDR3 DNA follows: TGTGCCAGCAGTGTTTCAGGGGAAGACACTGAAGCTTTCTTT. The chain recombines TRBV6-4 with TRBJ1-1; TRBD1 might be the D (6 bases). Germline lookup yields CDR1 MRHNA and CDR2 SNTAGT. Trimming shortened V by 4 bases and J by 3 bases, and 12 bases separated the two germline ends. This CDR3 spans 14 amino acids.

The chain is built from TRBV20-1 and TRBJ2-2; 12 bases agree with TRBD2. This CDR3 region has 17 residues. After removal of 5 bases from V and 4 bases from J, the junction contained 11 bases not matched to a gene. The germline V gene has CDR1 DFQATT and CDR2 SNEGSKA (reference sequence). The CDR3 loop reads CSAPPPGLAGPTGELFF. Written as DNA, the CDR3 is TGCAGTGCTCCACCACCGGGACTAGCGGGTCCCACCGGGGAGCTGTTTTTT.

V is TRBV30 and J is TRBJ1-1; D might be TRBD1 (5 bases). The CDR3 runs 13 residues. Germline CDR1 reads GTSNPN; CDR2 reads SVGIG (reference sequence). Deletions cut 1 base from V and 7 bases from J, with 13 bases between. The CDR3: CAWSGGTAGEAFF. For the CDR3, the DNA is TGTGCCTGGAGTGGGGGGACGGCAGGTGAAGCTTTCTTT.

This clonotype was seen a few times. The rearrangement uses TRBV7-9 and TRBJ2-7; D uncertain. Germline CDR1 reads SEHNR; CDR2 reads FQNEAQ (reference sequence). The V end was cut by 0 bases, the J end by 1 base, with 13 bases between. The CDR3 contains 16 residues. The CDR3 DNA reads TGTGCCAGCAGCTTAGCGAGGTCCCTTGGGTCCTACGAGCAGTACTTC. Translation gives CASSLARSLGSYEQYF. The variable domain in full, with the rest retrieved from reference TRBV7-9 and TRBJ2-7, is DTGVSQNPRHKITKRGQNVTFRCDPISEHNRLYWYRQTLGQGPEFLTYFQNEAQLEKSRLLSDRFSAERPKGSFSTLEIQRTEQGDSAMYLCASSLARSLGSYEQYFGPGTRLTVT.

This clonotype was seen only a few times. The rearrangement links TRBV10-3 to TRBJ1-6, with 9 bases matching TRBD1. The CDR3 consists of 14 residues. V gave up 5 bases and J gave up 8 bases; unmatched junction bases: 4. Germline V CDR1 and CDR2: ENHRY, SYGVKD. CDR3 sequence reads: CAISIDRGDSPLHF. The CDR3 nucleotides read TGTGCCATCAGTATCGACAGGGGGGATTCACCCCTCCACTTT.

The gene calls are TRBV7-9 and TRBJ2-5; tentatively, D is TRBD2 (5 bases). Trimming pared 5 bases from V and 2 bases from J, leaving 15 bases between. The CDR3 has 15 amino acids. Germline CDR1 reads SEHNR; CDR2 reads FQNEAQ (reference sequence). CDR3 DNA: TGTGCCAGCAGCCTACTGACTACGGGGCAAGAGACCCAGTACTTC. Translation: CASSLLTTGQETQYF.

This rearrangement joins TRBV7-3 to TRBJ1-1; D remains unclear. This CDR3 comprises 13 residues. Deletions cut 5 bases from V and 2 bases from J, with 9 bases between. Germline CDR1 and CDR2: SGHTA and FQGTGA. In DNA, the CDR3 is TGTGCCAGCAGCGTTGCACTAAACACTGAAGCTTTCTTT. Translated: CASSVALNTEAFF.

This rearrangement joins TRBV19 to TRBJ1-5, with unresolved D. V gave up 3 bases and J gave up 2 bases, with 8 bases separating them. Germline V CDR1 and CDR2: LNHDA, SQIVND (reference sequence). This CDR3 has 14 amino acids. CDR3 loop: CASSIPSGNQPQHF. CDR3 nucleotides: TGTGCCAGTAGTATCCCTTCGGGCAATCAGCCCCAGCATTTT.

The chain recombines TRBV20-1 with TRBJ2-3; 13 nucleotides agree with TRBD2. V dropped 5 bases and J dropped 4; count of bases not matched to a gene: 3. The CDR3 consists of 14 residues. Germline V CDR1 and CDR2: DFQATT, SNEGSKA (reference sequence). The CDR3 nucleotides are TGCAGTGCTTCGGGACTAGCGGGGCCAGATACGCAGTATTTT. It specifies CSASGLAGPDTQYF.

The V gene is TRBV5-1, the J gene TRBJ2-5; D is unclear. The length of the CDR3 is 10 residues. In germline, CDR1 is SGHRS, CDR2 YFSETQ. Trimming took off 5 bases at V and 7 bases at J, with 6 bases between the two ends. The CDR3 DNA is TGCGCCAGCAGAGCCGGGACCCAGTACTTC. It encodes CASRAGTQYF.